The rows below give T cell receptor beta chains drawn from one sample of a study of radiotherapy plus CTLA-4 blockade in lung cancer. TCRdb's table, derived via immunoSEQ multiplex PCR, lists solely in-frame clones and lacks some. This table holds 80,000 to 95,000 clones, approximately 78% found once. The sample in question was peripheral blood, obtained from a patient treated with radiotherapy plus ipilimumab. All receptors derive from a human donor with non-small cell lung cancer that progressed on radiotherapy plus ipilimumab. Both conserved end residues are part of each CDR3. A D gene is named only where the DNA matches it firmly. Clone size is shown for a subset of rows, as once, few, many or a class of expanded clone.

j_call,d_call,v_call,clone_size,cdr3_length,cdr3_nt,cdr3_aa
TRBJ2-1,TRBD2,TRBV5-4,NA,16,TGTGCCAGCAGCGGAGGCACTAGCGGGAGAATAAATGAGCAGTTCTTC,CASSGGTSGRINEQFF
TRBJ1-2,NA,TRBV10-1,NA,13,TGCGCCAGCAGTGAAGTGCGGAACTATGGCTACACCTTC,CASSEVRNYGYTF
TRBJ2-5,NA,TRBV6-1,NA,13,TGTGCCAGCAGTAGGTACAGGGAAGAGACCCAGTACTTC,CASSRYREETQYF
TRBJ2-7,NA,TRBV6-1,NA,15,TGTGCCAGCAGCGGTCAGTGGGACGCAGTCTACGAGCAGTACTTC,CASSGQWDAVYEQYF
TRBJ2-6,NA,TRBV4-2,NA,19,TGTGCCAGCAGCCAAGATCTAGGACTTTTTCTCTCTGGGGCCAACGTCCTGACTTTC,CASSQDLGLFLSGANVLTF
TRBJ2-3,TRBD2,TRBV28,NA,16,TGTGCCAGCAGTTTAGGGCCAGCGGGAGGGACAGATACGCAGTATTTT,CASSLGPAGGTDTQYF
TRBJ1-3,NA,TRBV27,NA,15,TGTGCCAGCAGTCCGGAAACAGGGTCCGGAAACACCATATATTTT,CASSPETGSGNTIYF
TRBJ1-4,NA,TRBV5-4,NA,15,TGTGCCAGCAGCTTTAAACAGCCTATGAATGAAAAACTGTTTTTT,CASSFKQPMNEKLFF
TRBJ1-2,NA,TRBV7-9,NA,16,TGTGCCAGCAGGTCTATGTGGCAGCCTGGTAACTATGGCTACACCTTC,CASRSMWQPGNYGYTF
TRBJ2-1,NA,TRBV27,NA,13,TGTGCCAGCAGTTTCGAGGCAGACAATGAGCAGTTCTTC,CASSFEADNEQFF
TRBJ2-3,NA,TRBV28,NA,12,TGTGCCAGCAGCCCTACTAGTTCCACGCAGTATTTT,CASSPTSSTQYF
TRBJ1-2,NA,TRBV4-1,NA,15,TGCGCCAGCAGCCAAGATAGCGGGGGGAGCTATGGCTACACCTTC,CASSQDSGGSYGYTF
TRBJ2-3,NA,TRBV5-4,NA,14,TGTGCCAGCAGCTCCGAGACTAGCACAGATACGCAGTATTTT,CASSSETSTDTQYF
TRBJ2-7,TRBD1,TRBV6-5,NA,13,TGTGCCAGCAGTGACCAGGGGGCCGGCGAGCAGTACTTC,CASSDQGAGEQYF
TRBJ1-5,NA,TRBV19,NA,16,TGTGCCAGTAGTATACCGAGGACACAGAAAAATCAGCCCCAGCATTTT,CASSIPRTQKNQPQHF
TRBJ1-1,NA,TRBV6-1,NA,19,TGTGCCAGCAGTGAAGGATTAGGGCAGGGGCGTCTAAAACCTCCTGAAGCTTTCTTT,CASSEGLGQGRLKPPEAFF
TRBJ2-1,NA,TRBV5-6,NA,13,TGTGCCAGCAGCTTGACCGGGGACAATGAGCAGTTCTTC,CASSLTGDNEQFF
TRBJ2-1,TRBD2,TRBV6-4,NA,16,TGTGCCACCAAACTGACAGCTAGCGGTCAAAACAATGAGCAGTTCTTC,CATKLTASGQNNEQFF
TRBJ2-7,NA,TRBV5-1,NA,15,TGCGCCAGCAGCTTGGAGGTCGGGATGAGGTACGAGCAGTACTTC,CASSLEVGMRYEQYF
TRBJ1-1,TRBD1,TRBV27,once,14,TGTGCCAGCAGCTGGCTTACAGGGGAGGCTGAAGCTTTCTTT,CASSWLTGEAEAFF
TRBJ2-3,NA,TRBV18,once,14,TGTGCCAGCTCACCTGGAATAGCCACAGATACGCAGTATTTT,CASSPGIATDTQYF
TRBJ1-2,TRBD1,TRBV4-1,NA,15,TGCGCCAGCAGCCAAGATGTAGGGGGCATAATTGGCTACACCTTC,CASSQDVGGIIGYTF
TRBJ1-1,NA,TRBV9,few,13,TGTGCCAGCAGCGTAGCGATGTTCTCCGAAGCTTTCTTT,CASSVAMFSEAFF
TRBJ1-1,NA,TRBV6-5,NA,15,TGTGCCAGCAGGCGCCCTGGGGAGCCGAACACTGAAGCTTTCTTT,CASRRPGEPNTEAFF
TRBJ2-3,TRBD2,TRBV2,NA,14,TGTGCCAGCAGCCCTAGCGGGGGCACAGATACGCAGTATTTT,CASSPSGGTDTQYF
TRBJ2-1,NA,TRBV5-6,few,14,TGTGCCAGCAGCTTGGGGACAGCATACAATGAGCAGTTCTTC,CASSLGTAYNEQFF
TRBJ1-1,NA,TRBV5-4,NA,15,TGTGCCAGCAGCTTGCTGGCCGGGGTGAACACTGAAGCTTTCTTT,CASSLLAGVNTEAFF
TRBJ2-2,TRBD1,TRBV19,NA,15,TGTGCCAGTAGTACGACAGGGGGCGCGTTCGGGGAGCTGTTTTTT,CASSTTGGAFGELFF
TRBJ2-3,TRBD2,TRBV13,NA,16,TGTGCCAGCAGCGTTCGACTAGCGGGAGAGGGAGATACGCAGTATTTT,CASSVRLAGEGDTQYF
TRBJ2-1,NA,TRBV11-2,NA,15,TGTGCCAGCAGTTTAGACTCGTCCTCCTACAATGAGCAGTTCTTC,CASSLDSSSYNEQFF
TRBJ2-2,NA,TRBV7-8,NA,16,TGTGCCAGCAGCTTAAAAGACAGGACCAACACCGGGGAGCTGTTTTTT,CASSLKDRTNTGELFF
TRBJ1-3,TRBD1,TRBV6-1,few,14,TGTGCCAGCACCCAAAGGGGGCTCGGAAACACCATATATTTT,CASTQRGLGNTIYF